Following are 20 T cell receptor beta chains from one sample sequenced in a study of monozygotic twins with inflammatory bowel disease. For each CDR3 protein, TCRdb gives one entry from its re-call of the 5' RACE reads, without DNA. This sample's table has some 160,000 distinct CDR3 sequences. Sample: blood. These receptors originate from a human donor with ulcerative colitis or Crohn's disease, or a healthy co-twin of an affected twin (not recorded which).

The J gene is TRBJ2-7, the V gene TRBV11-2; TCRdb proposes TRBD2, but this gene call is untestable without DNA. Germline V gene sequence: CDR1 SGHAT, CDR2 FQNNGV. The CDR3 spans 16 residues. Here the CDR3 reads CASSQYRDSASYEQYF.

The chain has TRBV5-1 and TRBJ1-2; TCRdb's D gene call, TRBD1, goes unchecked for lack of DNA. The CDR3 totals 16 residues. The germline gives CDR1 SGHRS, CDR2 YFSETQ. The CDR3 sequence: CASSLGDRKSNYGYTF.

The chain couples TRBV7-3 to TRBJ1-6. Germline V CDR1 and CDR2: SGHTA, FQGTGA. This CDR3 has 13 residues. CDR3 loop: CASSLTGRSPLHF.

The gene calls are TRBV10-3 and TRBJ1-1; TCRdb names TRBD1, which stays unverified in the absence of DNA. CDR3 length equals 13 residues. Germline values: CDR1 ENHRY, CDR2 SYGVKD. This CDR3 is CAIRRQGADEAFF.

This chain connects TRBV20-1 to TRBJ1-1. The CDR3 runs to 15 residues. Per germline, CDR1 DFQATT and CDR2 SNEGSKA (reference sequence). This CDR3 is CSASVSGLMNTEAFF.

The chain has TRBV20-1 and TRBJ1-2. Germline CDR1 is DFQATT and CDR2 is SNEGSKA (reference sequence). This CDR3 spans 11 amino acids. CDR3 sequence: CSARAIYGYTF.

The rearrangement links TRBV20-1 to TRBJ2-4; TCRdb selects TRBD1, and the lack of DNA leaves this call unchecked. The CDR3 totals 15 residues. The germline CDR1 and CDR2 sequences are DFQATT and SNEGSKA (reference sequence). CDR3 loop: CSARSPLEAKNIQYF.

J is TRBJ2-3 and V is TRBV27. CDR3 length: 15 amino acids. Germline loops: CDR1 MNHEY, CDR2 SMNVEV (reference sequence). The chain's CDR3 is CASSFAGFGTDTQYF.

The chain joins TRBV20-1 to TRBJ2-5; absent DNA, TCRdb's TRBD1 call cannot be checked. Germline CDR1 DFQATT, CDR2 SNEGSKA (reference sequence). This CDR3 region has 15 residues. CDR3 region: CSARATVQGLETQYF.

The chain employs TRBV7-2 and TRBJ1-2; TCRdb selects TRBD1, and the lack of DNA leaves this call unchecked. Germline V lookup: CDR1 SGHTA, CDR2 FQGNSA. The CDR3 is made up of 14 amino acids. CDR3 protein: CASSLAAGRDGYTF.

The CDR3: CASSQGTGGTEAFF. V and J are TRBV27 and TRBJ1-1; TCRdb indicates TRBD1, and absent DNA this call remains unverified. This CDR3 spans 14 amino acids. Germline V lookup: CDR1 MNHEY, CDR2 SMNVEV (reference sequence).

The J gene is TRBJ2-7, the V gene TRBV5-4; TCRdb reports TRBD2, a call that lacks DNA to check it against. Germline V gives CDR1 SGHNT, CDR2 YYREEE (reference sequence). There are 15 residues in the CDR3. The CDR3 loop is CASSLSAGGPHEQYF. The complete variable domain, with remaining parts taken from reference TRBV5-4 and TRBJ2-7, reads ETGVTQSPTHLIKTRGQQVTLRCSSQSGHNTVSWYQQALGQGPQFIFQYYREEENGRGNFPPRFSGLQFPNYSSELNVNALELDDSALYLCASSLSAGGPHEQYFGPGTRLTVT.

The chain is built from TRBV20-1 and TRBJ2-1; TCRdb gives TRBD2 as the D gene, but with no DNA this cannot be confirmed. This CDR3 comprises 15 residues. Looked up from germline, CDR1 is DFQATT and CDR2 is SNEGSKA (reference sequence). Here the CDR3 reads CSATGLAVTYNEQFF.

The chain uses TRBV12-3 or TRBV12-4 and TRBJ1-1; with no DNA, the TCRdb D assignment of TRBD1 cannot be verified. CDR3 length equals 14 residues. CDR3: CASSRDRGYTEAFF.

The chain carries TRBV11-1 and TRBJ2-2; TCRdb selects TRBD2, and the lack of DNA leaves this call unchecked. The germline CDR1 and CDR2 sequences are SGHAT and FQDESV (reference sequence). The CDR3 sequence is 18 residues long. The chain's CDR3 is CASSGGRVGRPNTGELFF.

V gene TRBV7-9 combines with J gene TRBJ1-3; the D call of TRBD1 rests on TCRdb alone, since no DNA is present to check it. The CDR3 loop spans 15 amino acids. Germline loops: CDR1 SEHNR, CDR2 FQNEAQ (reference sequence). The CDR3 protein is CASTRPGASGNTIYF.

V usage is TRBV14 and J usage is TRBJ1-4. The CDR3 is 14 amino acids. Germline assignment: CDR1 SGHDN and CDR2 FVKESK. Here the CDR3 reads CASSQRRTSEKLFF.

The CDR3 reads CASSRDKGANYGYTF. The V and J genes are TRBV7-6 and TRBJ1-2; TCRdb calls TRBD1, which cannot be checked without DNA. Germline V CDR1 and CDR2: SGHVS, FNYEAQ. The CDR3 extends over 15 amino acids.

The V gene is TRBV12-3 or TRBV12-4, the J gene TRBJ1-4; TCRdb calls TRBD1, which cannot be checked without DNA. The CDR3 covers 15 residues. CDR3 sequence reads: CASSHRGGTNEKLFF.

The chain couples TRBV11-2 to TRBJ1-1; TCRdb returns TRBD1, unconfirmable since there is no DNA. CDR3 size: 18 residues. Germline CDR1 and CDR2: SGHAT and FQNNGV. The CDR3 loop reads CASSLGGGLQGFHTEAFF.